These 27 T cell receptor beta chains were all obtained from the same sample, sequenced in a study of identical twins (dated by TCRdb to 2016 to 2018). Library preparation used 5' RACE. Reads for this sample came from an Illumina HiSeq 2000. The public sequencing data were trimmed at Q25 with fastp and processed into clonotypes with MiXCR by TCRdb, which kept only in-frame beta chains. One record per CDR3 amino acid sequence lists the most common genes and DNA. For this sample the table gives around 1.7 million distinct CDR3 sequences, of which about 32% were detected only once. Under 0.35% of the sample goes to the ten largest clones. The specimen sequenced was cord blood. All receptors derive from a newborn girl in good health.

A few counts support this clonotype. The V gene is TRBV20-1, the J gene TRBJ2-1, with D uncertain. There are 14 residues in the CDR3. V lost 4 bases, J lost 3 bases, and 13 bases lay in between. Germline V gives CDR1 DFQATT, CDR2 SNEGSKA (reference sequence). The CDR3 region is CSATRQAVYNEQFF. DNA for the CDR3: TGCAGTGCTACACGACAAGCCGTCTACAATGAGCAGTTCTTC.

This clonotype was seen once. CDR3 loop: CATSDTSKVDDTQYF. CDR3 nucleotides: TGTGCCACCAGTGATACCAGTAAGGTTGACGATACGCAGTATTTT. The chain couples TRBV24-1 to TRBJ2-3; no clear D gene. The CDR3 totals 15 residues. V was trimmed by 3 bases and J by 6 bases, leaving 15 bases between them. Germline CDR1 KGHDR, CDR2 SFDVKD.

This clonotype showed up just a few times. The V call is TRBV10-3, the J call TRBJ2-5; D perhaps matches TRBD1 (6 bases). Trimming removed 0 bases from V and 11 bases from J, with 28 bases in between. Germline V CDR1 and CDR2: ENHRY, SYGVKD. This CDR3 has 18 amino acids. CDR3: CAISESALGTRRLNEQYF. The CDR3 DNA is TGTGCCATCAGTGAGTCTGCCTTAGGGACAAGAAGGTTGAATGAGCAGTACTTC.

V gene TRBV20-1 combines with J gene TRBJ1-2; TRBD1 might be the D (6 bases). The V gene's germline CDR1 is DFQATT and CDR2 SNEGSKA (reference sequence). V lost 0 bases to trimming and J lost 8 bases, with 10 bases between them. This CDR3 region has 12 residues. The CDR3 protein is CSAREQGEGYTF. The CDR3 region has the DNA TGCAGTGCTAGAGAACAGGGAGAAGGCTACACCTTC.

The V and J genes are TRBV19 and TRBJ2-3; no clear D gene. The CDR3 length is 13 residues. Germline V CDR1 and CDR2: LNHDA, SQIVND (reference sequence). V lost 3 bases and J lost 1, with 5 bases in between. CDR3 region: CASSIPGTDTQYF. The CDR3 bases are TGTGCCAGTAGTATCCCCGGCACAGATACGCAGTATTTT.

The chain has TRBV11-2 and TRBJ2-4; D is unclear. Trimming took 4 bases from V and 13 from J, leaving 11 bases between them. In germline, CDR1 is SGHAT, CDR2 FQNNGV. This CDR3 has 11 residues. The CDR3 sequence is CASSSALKQYF. In DNA form, the CDR3 reads TGTGCCAGCAGCTCGGCTCTCAAGCAGTACTTC.

This clonotype was counted many times. This chain joins TRBV7-6 and TRBJ2-7; D assignment may be TRBD1 or TRBD2 (5 bases each). The CDR3 sequence is 14 residues long. Germline CDR1 and CDR2: SGHVS and FNYEAQ. V lost 5 bases and J lost 3, with 14 bases in between. CDR3 amino acids: CASSPGTGFYEQYF. For the CDR3, the DNA is TGTGCCAGCAGCCCCGGGACGGGATTCTACGAGCAGTACTTC.

This clonotype has just a few counts. The gene calls are TRBV6-5 and TRBJ2-5, with 7 nucleotides matching TRBD2. CDR1 is MNHEY, CDR2 SVGAGI, per germline. The CDR3 has 15 residues. The V and J ends lost 2 bases and 3 bases, in that order; junction bases with no gene match: 6. For the CDR3, the DNA is TGTGCCAGCAGTTACCTCGGGAGGTCCGAAGAGACCCAGTACTTC. Protein: CASSYLGRSEETQYF.

This clonotype turned up a few times. The chain has TRBV12-3 or TRBV12-4 and TRBJ1-1; no definite D call. The CDR3 is 11 amino acids. Trimming pared 4 bases from V and 5 bases from J, leaving 5 bases between. CDR3 sequence (DNA): TGTGCCAGCAGTTGGCGAACTGAAGCTTTCTTT. It is translated as CASSWRTEAFF.

This clonotype was counted a few times. This chain joins TRBV12-3 or TRBV12-4 and TRBJ1-5; the D is unclear. There are 19 residues in the CDR3. V lost 4 bases and J 3 bases, leaving 25 bases between the germline ends. The CDR3 DNA sequence: TGTGCCAGCAGTTCAAGGGTTACTGGGTTCAAACTTGACAATCAGCCCCAGCATTTT. Its translation is CASSSRVTGFKLDNQPQHF.

This clonotype came up many times. The chain links TRBV2 to TRBJ1-2; 9 nucleotides align to TRBD1. Per germline, CDR1 SNHLY and CDR2 FYNNEI. This CDR3 region has 13 residues. Trimming cost V 6 bases and J 5 bases; bases outside gene matches: 4. This CDR3 reads CASSRTGEYGYTF. The DNA for the CDR3 is TGTGCCAGCAGCAGGACAGGGGAGTATGGCTACACCTTC.

This clonotype was picked up a small number of times. The chain couples TRBV29-1 to TRBJ1-1, with a tentative D call TRBD1 (6 bases). This CDR3 is built from 14 residues. CDR1 is SQVTM, CDR2 ANQGSEA, per germline. With 4 bases removed from V and 4 bases from J, the gap between germline ends came to 16 bases. CDR3 in amino acids: CSVGSRGAGTEAFF. The CDR3 nucleotides read TGCAGCGTTGGTTCCAGGGGTGCGGGCACTGAAGCTTTCTTT. Combining the CDR3 with reference TRBV29-1 and TRBJ1-1 gives the whole variable domain SAVISQKPSRDICQRGTSLTIQCQVDSQVTMMFWYRQQPGQSLTLIATANQGSEATYESGFVIDKFPISRPNLTFSTLTVSNMSPEDSSIYLCSVGSRGAGTEAFFGQGTRLTVV.

This clonotype was counted between two and nine times. The rearrangement joins TRBV10-3 to TRBJ1-2, with TRBD1 as a possible D gene (5 bases). V lost 0 bases and J lost 0, with 8 bases in between. The CDR3 loop spans 15 amino acids. CDR1 and CDR2 from the germline V gene are ENHRY and SYGVKD. CDR3 in amino acids: CAISESQGTNYGYTF. The CDR3 coding sequence is TGTGCCATCAGTGAGTCGCAGGGAACTAACTATGGCTACACCTTC.

The chain carries TRBV21-1 and TRBJ1-2; the D segment call TRBD1 is taken from the table without a DNA check. TRBV21-1 is reported as a pseudogene. This CDR3 spans 10 amino acids. CDR3 amino acids: CASWTVGYTF. The CDR3 nucleotides are TGTGCCAGCTGGACAGTCGGCTACACCTTC.

This clonotype was recorded many times. The chain links TRBV10-3 to TRBJ1-2; no clear D. Germline CDR1 is ENHRY and CDR2 is SYGVKD. V was trimmed by 0 bases and J by 2 bases, leaving 10 bases between them. CDR3 length: 15 residues. CDR3 DNA sequence: TGTGCCATCAGTGAGTCCGACGGCTTGAACTATGGCTACACCTTC. Protein: CAISESDGLNYGYTF.

This clonotype was counted between two and nine times. The gene calls are TRBV19 and TRBJ2-1; maybe TRBD2 (5 bases). Germline V gene lookup returns CDR1 LNHDA and CDR2 SQIVND (reference sequence). Between the trimmed V and J ends, which lost 0 bases and 6 bases, there was a span of 9 bases. The CDR3 totals 14 residues. Here the CDR3 reads CASSIERAVNEQFF. The CDR3 nucleotides read TGTGCCAGTAGTATAGAGAGGGCAGTCAATGAGCAGTTCTTC.

This clonotype has just a few counts. The chain uses TRBV20-1 and TRBJ2-5, with D perhaps TRBD2 (8 bases). Germline V lookup: CDR1 DFQATT, CDR2 SNEGSKA (reference sequence). Trimming pared 8 bases from V and 5 bases from J, leaving 21 bases between. This CDR3 is built from 14 residues. As DNA, the CDR3 is TGCAGTTCCTCCCGGGTAGCGGGACAGGAGACCCAGTACTTC. As protein: CSSSRVAGQETQYF.

There are a few counts of this clonotype. The J gene is TRBJ1-2, the V gene TRBV7-8, with D perhaps matching TRBD1 (6 bases). The CDR3 extends over 15 amino acids. Trimming took off 1 base at V and 3 bases at J, with 12 bases between the two ends. Germline values: CDR1 SGHVS, CDR2 FQNEAQ. This chain's CDR3 is CASSLGRGQYYGYTF. CDR3 DNA: TGTGCCAGCAGCTTAGGACGGGGACAATACTATGGCTACACCTTC.

About this clonotype: This may arise from a read error, as a much more abundant clone is one base away. V is TRBV29-1 and J is TRBJ2-4; 7 bases are a match to TRBD2. Germline assignment: CDR1 SQVTM and CDR2 ANQGSEA. The junction had 6 bases not matched to a gene; V was cut back by 4 bases and J by 0 bases. The CDR3 loop spans 15 amino acids. The CDR3 protein is CSVGEASGAKNIQYF. CDR3 bases: TGCAGCGTTGGCGAGGCTAGCGGAGCCAAAAACATTCAGTACTTC. The variable domain in full, with the rest retrieved from reference TRBV29-1 and TRBJ2-4, is SAVISQKPSRDICQRGTSLTIQCQVDSQVTMMFWYRQQPGQSLTLIATANQGSEATYESGFVIDKFPISRPNLTFSTLTVSNMSPEDSSIYLCSVGEASGAKNIQYFGAGTRLSVL.

The chain has TRBV20-1 and TRBJ1-6; 7 bases agree with TRBD1. Trimming removed 5 bases from V and 7 bases from J; junction bases left unmatched: 8. In germline, CDR1 is DFQATT, CDR2 SNEGSKA (reference sequence). The CDR3 is made up of 14 amino acids. CDR3 DNA sequence: TGCAGTGCTCCCCGACAGGGCCCCAATTCACCCCTCCACTTT. It is translated as CSAPRQGPNSPLHF.

A few counts support this clonotype. The chain combines TRBV12-3 or TRBV12-4 with TRBJ2-1; D might be TRBD2 (6 bases). This CDR3 is built from 15 residues. Trimming took 6 bases from V and 0 from J, leaving 12 bases between them. The CDR3 region has the DNA TGTGCCAGCAGATTCGGGGGTAGCTCCTACAATGAGCAGTTCTTC. Translating gives CASRFGGSSYNEQFF.

This clonotype was seen once. V is TRBV4-2 and J is TRBJ2-1, with TRBD2 identical over 15 bases. The J segment lost 10 bases and the V segment lost 1 base, leaving 8 bases of the junction unmatched. This CDR3 region has 17 residues. The germline gives CDR1 LGHNA, CDR2 YNFKEQ. CDR3 sequence (DNA): TGTGCCAGCAGCCAAGGGTGGGGGACTAGCGGGGGGTTGGAGCAGTTCTTC. It yields the protein CASSQGWGTSGGLEQFF.

The rearrangement joins TRBV20-1 to TRBJ1-1; D uncertain. Trimming took off 6 bases at V and 6 bases at J, with 14 bases between the two ends. Per germline, CDR1 DFQATT and CDR2 SNEGSKA (reference sequence). The CDR3 consists of 12 residues. For the CDR3, the DNA is TGCAGTGCCCCACCCCAGAGCCCTGAAGCTTTCTTT. Protein sequence: CSAPPQSPEAFF.

This clonotype was seen a handful of times. This rearrangement joins TRBV6-1 to TRBJ1-6; D gene uncertain. V lost 5 bases and J lost 4, with 12 bases in between. The CDR3 is 15 residues long. The germline gives CDR1 MNHNS, CDR2 SASEGT. The CDR3 DNA is TGTGCCAGCAGTCCCCCTCGGGGATATAATTCACCCCTCCACTTT. As protein: CASSPPRGYNSPLHF.

The genes are TRBV5-1 and TRBJ2-1; tentative D call: TRBD1 (6 bases). With 0 bases removed from V and 3 bases from J, the gap between germline ends came to 13 bases. Looked up from germline, CDR1 is SGHRS and CDR2 is YFSETQ. The CDR3 runs 16 residues. The CDR3 is CASSLVRQELYNEQFF. The CDR3 DNA reads as TGCGCCAGCAGCTTGGTCCGACAGGAGCTCTACAATGAGCAGTTCTTC.

This clonotype was seen a few times. This chain connects TRBV5-5 to TRBJ2-3; D gene uncertain. The CDR3 totals 14 residues. CDR1 SGHKS and CDR2 YYEKEE come from the germline V gene (reference sequence). V lost 1 base, J lost 2 bases, and 8 bases lay in between. As DNA, the CDR3 is TGTGCCAGCAGCTTGCGGGCGAACACAGATACGCAGTATTTT. It yields the protein CASSLRANTDTQYF.

This clonotype was seen a few times. One junction end disagrees with the germline gene, perhaps due to a read error. The chain couples TRBV10-3 to TRBJ1-2; D unresolved. The germline CDR1 and CDR2 sequences are ENHRY and SYGVKD. This CDR3 is 14 amino acids long. CDR3 coding DNA: TGTGCCATCGGTGAGTCGGCATCACCCTATGGCTACACCTTC. Protein sequence: CAIGESASPYGYTF.